This TCR beta chain was recorded in a study of sequential checkpoint blockade in melanoma. Study background: Patients were randomized 1:1 to nivolumab-then-ipilimumab or ipilimumab-then-nivolumab first-line.

This clone has more than one count but fewer than ten. Sample treatment: randomized to nivolumab then ipilimumab (arm A) or the reverse (arm B). No patient had prior DNA-damaging chemotherapy. Sorted cells were live CD3+CD8+, lacking CD19 and CD56, from PBMCs. The CDR3 runs to 15 residues. Germline V CDR1 and CDR2: SGHVS, FNYEAQ. The trim removed 5 bases at V and 2 bases at J, leaving 9 bases unmatched. The table came from immunoSEQ multiplex PCR; TCRdb's copy has only in-frame clones and leaves some out. The sample shows approximately 12,000 clones, 60% to 80% of them seen only once. This receptor was identified in a human patient with melanoma. Some clones in this sample may be carry-over from other donors' samples. Source: CD8+ T cells sorted from blood (inferred from file names), taken from a patient given nivolumab and ipilimumab in sequence. This chain links TRBV7-6 with TRBJ2-7; 7 bases map to TRBD1. The chain's CDR3 is CASSPRTGLTYEQYF. CDR3 DNA sequence: TGTGCCAGCAGCCCCCGGACAGGCCTAACCTACGAGCAGTACTTC. Looking up the rest from reference TRBV7-6 and TRBJ2-7 gives the full variable domain: GAGVSQSPRYKVTKRGQDVALRCDPISGHVSLYWYRQALGQGPEFLTYFNYEAQQDKSGLPNDRFSAERPEGSISTLTIQRTEQRDSAMYRCASSPRTGLTYEQYFGPGTRLTVT.